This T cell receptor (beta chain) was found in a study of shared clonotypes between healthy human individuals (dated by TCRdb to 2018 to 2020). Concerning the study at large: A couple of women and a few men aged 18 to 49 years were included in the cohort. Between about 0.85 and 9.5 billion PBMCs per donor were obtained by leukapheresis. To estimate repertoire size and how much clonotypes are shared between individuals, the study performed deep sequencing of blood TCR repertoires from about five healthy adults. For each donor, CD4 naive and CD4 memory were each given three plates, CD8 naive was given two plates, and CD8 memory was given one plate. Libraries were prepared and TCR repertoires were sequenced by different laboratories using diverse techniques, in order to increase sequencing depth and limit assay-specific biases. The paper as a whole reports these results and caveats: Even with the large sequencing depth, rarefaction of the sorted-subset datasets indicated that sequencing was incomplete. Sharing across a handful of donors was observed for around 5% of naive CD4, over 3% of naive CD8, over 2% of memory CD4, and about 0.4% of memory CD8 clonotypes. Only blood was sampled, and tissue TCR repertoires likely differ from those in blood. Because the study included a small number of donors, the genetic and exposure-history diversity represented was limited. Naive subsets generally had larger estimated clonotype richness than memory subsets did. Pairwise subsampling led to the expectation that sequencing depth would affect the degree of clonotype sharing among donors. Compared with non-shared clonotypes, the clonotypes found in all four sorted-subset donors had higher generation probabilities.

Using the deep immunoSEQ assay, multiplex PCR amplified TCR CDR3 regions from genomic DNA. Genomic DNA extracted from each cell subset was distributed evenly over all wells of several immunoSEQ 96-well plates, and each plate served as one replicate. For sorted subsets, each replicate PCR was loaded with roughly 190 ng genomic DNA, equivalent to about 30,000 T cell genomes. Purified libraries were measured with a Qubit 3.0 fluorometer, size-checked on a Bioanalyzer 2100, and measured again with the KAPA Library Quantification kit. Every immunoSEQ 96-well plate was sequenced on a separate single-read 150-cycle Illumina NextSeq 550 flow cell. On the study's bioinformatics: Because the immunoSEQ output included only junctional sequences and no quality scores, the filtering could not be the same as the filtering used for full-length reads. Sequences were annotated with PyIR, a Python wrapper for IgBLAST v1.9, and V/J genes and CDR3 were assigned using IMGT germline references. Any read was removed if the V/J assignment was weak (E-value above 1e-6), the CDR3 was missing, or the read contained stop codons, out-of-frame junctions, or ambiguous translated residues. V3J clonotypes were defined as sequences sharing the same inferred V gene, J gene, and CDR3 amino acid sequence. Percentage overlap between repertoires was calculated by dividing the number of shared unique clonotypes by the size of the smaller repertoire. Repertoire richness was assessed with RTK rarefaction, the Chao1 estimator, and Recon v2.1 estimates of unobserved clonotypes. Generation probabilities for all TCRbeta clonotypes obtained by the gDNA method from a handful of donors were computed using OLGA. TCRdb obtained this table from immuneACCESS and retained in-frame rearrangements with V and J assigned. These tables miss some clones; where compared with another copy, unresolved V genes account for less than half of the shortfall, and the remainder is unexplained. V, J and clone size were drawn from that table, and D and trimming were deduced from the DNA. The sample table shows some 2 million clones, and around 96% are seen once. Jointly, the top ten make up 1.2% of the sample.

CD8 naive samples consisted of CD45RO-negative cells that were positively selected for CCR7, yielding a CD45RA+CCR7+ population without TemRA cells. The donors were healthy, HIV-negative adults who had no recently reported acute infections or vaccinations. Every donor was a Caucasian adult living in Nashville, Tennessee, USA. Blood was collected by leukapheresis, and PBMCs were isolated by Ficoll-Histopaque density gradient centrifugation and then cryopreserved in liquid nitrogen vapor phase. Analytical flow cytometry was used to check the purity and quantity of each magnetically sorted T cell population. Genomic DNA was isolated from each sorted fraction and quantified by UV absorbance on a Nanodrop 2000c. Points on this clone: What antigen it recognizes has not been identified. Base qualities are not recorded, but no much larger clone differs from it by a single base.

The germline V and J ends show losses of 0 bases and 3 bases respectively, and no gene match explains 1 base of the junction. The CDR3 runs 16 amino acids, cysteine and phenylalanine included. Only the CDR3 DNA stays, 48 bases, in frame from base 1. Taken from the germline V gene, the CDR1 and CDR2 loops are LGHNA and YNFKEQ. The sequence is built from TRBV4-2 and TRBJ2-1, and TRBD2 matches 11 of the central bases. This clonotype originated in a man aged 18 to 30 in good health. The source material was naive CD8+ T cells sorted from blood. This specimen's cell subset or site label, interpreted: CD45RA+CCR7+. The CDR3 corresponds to CASSQETSGSYNEQFF. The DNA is TGTGCCAGCAGCCAAGAAACTAGCGGGAGCTACAATGAGCAGTTCTTC.